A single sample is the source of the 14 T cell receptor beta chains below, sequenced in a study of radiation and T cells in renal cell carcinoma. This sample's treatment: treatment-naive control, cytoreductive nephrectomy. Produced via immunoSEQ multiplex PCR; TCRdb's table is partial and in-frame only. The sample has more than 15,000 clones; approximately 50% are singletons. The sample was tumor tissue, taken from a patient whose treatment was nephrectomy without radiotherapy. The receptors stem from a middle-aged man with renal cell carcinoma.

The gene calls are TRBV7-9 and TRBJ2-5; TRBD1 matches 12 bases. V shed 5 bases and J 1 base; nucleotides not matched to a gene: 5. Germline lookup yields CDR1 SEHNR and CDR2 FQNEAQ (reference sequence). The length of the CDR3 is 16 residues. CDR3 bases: TGTGCCAGCAGCCCCGGGACAGGGGGCATCCAAGAGACCCAGTACTTC. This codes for CASSPGTGGIQETQYF.

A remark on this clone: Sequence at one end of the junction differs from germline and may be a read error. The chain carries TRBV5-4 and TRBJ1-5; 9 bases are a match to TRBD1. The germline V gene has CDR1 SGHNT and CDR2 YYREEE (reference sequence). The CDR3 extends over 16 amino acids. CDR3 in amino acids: CASSQGGTGRNQPQHF. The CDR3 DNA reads TGCGCCAGCAGCCAAGGCGGGACAGGGCGAAATCAGCCCCAGCATTTT.

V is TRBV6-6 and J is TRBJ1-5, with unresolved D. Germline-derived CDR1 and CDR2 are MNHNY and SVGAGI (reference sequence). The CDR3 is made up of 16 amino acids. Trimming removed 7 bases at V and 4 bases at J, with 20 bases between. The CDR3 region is CASNQRSDGKNQPQHF. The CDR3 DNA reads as TGTGCCAGCAACCAACGATCGGACGGTAAAAATCAGCCCCAGCATTTT.

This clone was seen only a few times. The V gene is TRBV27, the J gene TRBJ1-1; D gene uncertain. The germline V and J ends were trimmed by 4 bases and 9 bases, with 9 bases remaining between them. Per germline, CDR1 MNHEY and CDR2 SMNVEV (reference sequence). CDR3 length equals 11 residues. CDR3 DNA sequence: TGTGCCAGCAGTTCGACGGAGAAAGCTTTCTTT. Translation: CASSSTEKAFF.

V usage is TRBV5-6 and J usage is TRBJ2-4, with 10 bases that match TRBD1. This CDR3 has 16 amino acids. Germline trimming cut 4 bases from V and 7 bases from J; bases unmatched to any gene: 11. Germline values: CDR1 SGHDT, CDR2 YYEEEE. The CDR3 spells CASSPTATGGGNIQYF. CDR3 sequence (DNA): TGTGCCAGCAGCCCGACTGCGACAGGGGGCGGGAACATTCAGTACTTC.

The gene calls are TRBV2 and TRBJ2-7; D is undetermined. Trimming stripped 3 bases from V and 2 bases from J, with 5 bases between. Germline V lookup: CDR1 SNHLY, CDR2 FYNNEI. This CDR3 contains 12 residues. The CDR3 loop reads CASSDLTYEQYF. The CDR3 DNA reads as TGTGCCAGCAGTGATCTCACCTACGAGCAGTACTTC.

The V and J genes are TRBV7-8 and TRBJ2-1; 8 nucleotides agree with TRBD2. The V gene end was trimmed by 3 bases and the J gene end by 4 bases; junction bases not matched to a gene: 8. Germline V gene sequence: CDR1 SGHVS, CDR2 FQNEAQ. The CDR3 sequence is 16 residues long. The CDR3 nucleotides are TGTGCCAGCAGCTTTTCCGGGACTAGTGTATACAATGAGCAGTTCTTC. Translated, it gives CASSFSGTSVYNEQFF. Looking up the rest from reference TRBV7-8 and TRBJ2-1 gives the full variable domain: GAGVSQSPRYKVAKRGQDVALRCDPISGHVSLFWYQQALGQGPEFLTYFQNEAQLDKSGLPSDRFFAERPEGSVSTLKIQRTQQEDSAVYLCASSFSGTSVYNEQFFGPGTRLTVL.

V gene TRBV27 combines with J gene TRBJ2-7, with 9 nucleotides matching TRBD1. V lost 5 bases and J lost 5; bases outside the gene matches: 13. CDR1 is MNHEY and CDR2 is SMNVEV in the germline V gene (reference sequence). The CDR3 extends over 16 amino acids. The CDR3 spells CASSSFSGTGSDEQYF. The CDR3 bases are TGTGCCAGCAGTAGTTTTTCCGGGACAGGGAGCGACGAGCAGTACTTC.

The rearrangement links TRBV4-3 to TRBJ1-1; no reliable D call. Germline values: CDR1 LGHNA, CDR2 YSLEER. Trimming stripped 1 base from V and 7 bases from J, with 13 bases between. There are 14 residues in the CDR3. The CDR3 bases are TGCGCCAGCAGCCAAGCGGTAGGGTGGTATGAAGCTTTCTTT. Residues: CASSQAVGWYEAFF.

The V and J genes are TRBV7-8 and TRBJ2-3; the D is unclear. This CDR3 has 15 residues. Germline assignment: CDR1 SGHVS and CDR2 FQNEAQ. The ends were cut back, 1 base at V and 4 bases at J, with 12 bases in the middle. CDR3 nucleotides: TGTGCCAGCAGCTTAGGGGCCCGTCTTCCAGATACGCAGTATTTT. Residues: CASSLGARLPDTQYF.

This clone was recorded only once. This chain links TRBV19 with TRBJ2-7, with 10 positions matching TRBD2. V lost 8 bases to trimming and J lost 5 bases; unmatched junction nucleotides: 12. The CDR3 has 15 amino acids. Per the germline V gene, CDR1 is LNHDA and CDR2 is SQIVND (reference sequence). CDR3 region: CASFDTSGVSHEQYF. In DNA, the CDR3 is TGTGCCAGTTTCGATACTAGCGGGGTATCCCACGAGCAGTACTTC. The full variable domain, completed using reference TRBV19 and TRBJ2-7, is DGGITQSPKYLFRKEGQNVTLSCEQNLNHDAMYWYRQDPGQGLRLIYYSQIVNDFQKGDIAEGYSVSREKKESFPLTVTSAQKNPTAFYLCASFDTSGVSHEQYFGPGTRLTVT.

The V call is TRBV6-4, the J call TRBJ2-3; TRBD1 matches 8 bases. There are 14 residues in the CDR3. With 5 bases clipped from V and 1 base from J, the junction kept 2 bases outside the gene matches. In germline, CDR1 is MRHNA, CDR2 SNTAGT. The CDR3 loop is CASSTTGGTDTQYF. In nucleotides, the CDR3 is TGTGCCAGCAGTACGACAGGGGGCACAGATACGCAGTATTTT.

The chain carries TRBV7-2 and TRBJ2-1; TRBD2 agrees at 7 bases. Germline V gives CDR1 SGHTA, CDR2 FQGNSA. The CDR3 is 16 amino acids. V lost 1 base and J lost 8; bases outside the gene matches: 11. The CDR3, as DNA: TGTGCCAGCAGCTTAGGGGCCACCTGGGGAGGGGATGAGCAGTTCTTC. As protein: CASSLGATWGGDEQFF.

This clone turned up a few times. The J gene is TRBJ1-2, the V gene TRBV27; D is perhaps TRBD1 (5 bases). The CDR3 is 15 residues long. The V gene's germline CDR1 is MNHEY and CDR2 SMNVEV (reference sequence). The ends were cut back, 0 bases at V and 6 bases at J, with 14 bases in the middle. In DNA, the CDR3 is TGTGCCAGCAGTTTATCACCAAGGACACCGGATGGCTACACCTTC. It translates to CASSLSPRTPDGYTF.